Each of the 29 T cell receptor beta chains below was sequenced from the same sample in a study of T cells after posttransplantation cyclophosphamide. Sequencing was performed with immunoSEQ multiplex PCR; in TCRdb, only in-frame clones are kept and a portion is missing. This sample has approximately 8,000 clones, each found more than once. Cyclophosphamide on days +3 and +4 followed busulfan-fludarabine conditioning and a marrow graft. The sequenced sample was PBMCs, obtained after an allogeneic stem cell transplant with post-transplant cyclophosphamide. Receptors were obtained from a male patient aged 25-45 years who received an allogeneic stem cell transplant from an unrelated donor, was CMV-positive, and had acute and chronic GVHD. The graft donor may account for some of the T cells.

This clone was counted many times. The rearrangement links TRBV5-1 to TRBJ2-5; 8 bases are a match to TRBD1. CDR3 length: 15 amino acids. The V and J ends lost 3 bases and 5 bases, in that order; junction bases with no gene match: 9. Germline CDR1 SGHRS, CDR2 YFSETQ. The CDR3 is CASSWTRGLGETQYF. For the CDR3, the DNA is TGCGCCAGCAGCTGGACCAGGGGGCTCGGGGAGACCCAGTACTTC.

This clone has a count of ten or more. This sequence joins TRBV5-1 and TRBJ1-3, with TRBD1 matching over 10 bases. The germline gives CDR1 SGHRS, CDR2 YFSETQ. The V gene end was trimmed by 0 bases and the J gene end by 7 bases; junction bases not matched to a gene: 1. The CDR3 is made up of 14 amino acids. The CDR3: CASSLGDRGNTIYF. As DNA, the CDR3 is TGCGCCAGCAGCTTGGGGGACAGGGGTAACACCATATATTTT.

The chain recombines TRBV29-1 with TRBJ2-2; 7 bases agree with TRBD1. V lost 5 bases, J lost 0 bases, and 3 bases stayed unmatched. Germline CDR1 and CDR2: SQVTM and ANQGSEA. The CDR3 runs 14 residues. DNA of the CDR3: TGCAGCGTTCCGGGACAGTCGAACACCGGGGAGCTGTTTTTT. Its protein product is CSVPGQSNTGELFF.

This clone was recorded at least ten times. V is TRBV12-5 and J is TRBJ2-1; TRBD1 matches 11 bases. Trimming removed 11 bases from V and 0 bases from J; junction bases left unmatched: 9. The germline V gene has CDR1 LGHNT and CDR2 FRNRAP. CDR3 length: 16 residues. The DNA of the CDR3 is TGTGCTGGTATCGCCGGGACAGGGGGCTCCTACAATGAGCAGTTCTTC. Amino acid sequence: CAGIAGTGGSYNEQFF.

This clone was detected ten times or more. The rearrangement joins TRBV5-1 to TRBJ2-3, with 16 positions matching TRBD2. The CDR3 runs to 16 residues. Germline V gene data show CDR1 as SGHRS and CDR2 as YFSETQ. Trimming cost V 5 bases and J 6 bases; bases outside gene matches: 6. Written as DNA, the CDR3 is TGCGCCAGCAGTTCCGGGACTAGCGGGGGGGCGGATACGCAGTATTTT. Translated: CASSSGTSGGADTQYF.

There are many counts of this clone. This sequence joins TRBV5-1 and TRBJ1-2; the match to TRBD1 covers 9 bases. Germline CDR1 SGHRS, CDR2 YFSETQ. Trimming at V came to 6 bases and at J to 7 bases, leaving 10 bases not matched to a gene. This CDR3 region has 14 residues. The CDR3 loop reads CASNIQGASGGYTF. The CDR3 DNA is TGCGCCAGCAACATACAGGGGGCGTCTGGTGGCTACACCTTC.

The sample holds many counts of this clone. This sequence joins TRBV19 and TRBJ2-7; maybe TRBD2 (5 bases). Per the germline V gene, CDR1 is LNHDA and CDR2 is SQIVND (reference sequence). The CDR3 runs to 14 residues. V shed 5 bases and J shed 3 bases, with 14 bases lying between them. CDR3 bases: TGTGCCAGTAGTCCTTCGGCAGAGGGCTACGAGCAGTACTTC. Its translation: CASSPSAEGYEQYF.

This clone was observed many times. V usage is TRBV11-3 and J usage is TRBJ1-2, with D unresolved. Trimming removed 4 bases at V and 4 bases at J, with 16 bases between. The CDR3 loop spans 15 amino acids. The germline V gene encodes CDR1 SGHNT and CDR2 YENEEA. The CDR3 DNA sequence: TGTGCCAGCAGCTCCCAGGCGGGGAGAGGCTATGGCTACACCTTC. Protein: CASSSQAGRGYGYTF.

In its sample, this clone ranks as large. This rearrangement joins TRBV10-3 to TRBJ1-1; D perhaps matches TRBD1 (5 bases). Trimming took off 3 bases at V and 6 bases at J, with 20 bases between the two ends. CDR1 and CDR2 (germline): ENHRY, SYGVKD. The CDR3 totals 16 residues. As DNA, the CDR3 is TGTGCCATCAGTGAAAACGAGTGGACAAACGATCCTGAAGCTTTCTTT. It codes for CAISENEWTNDPEAFF.

This clone has at least ten counts. This chain connects TRBV6-2 or TRBV6-3 to TRBJ2-7, with 13 bases aligning to TRBD2. CDR3 length: 14 residues. Trimming at V came to 6 bases and at J to 6 bases, leaving 5 bases not matched to a gene. Germline CDR1 and CDR2: MNHEY and SVGEGT. CDR3 protein: CASSRRTSGSEQYF. The CDR3 nucleotides are TGTGCCAGCAGCCGCCGGACTAGCGGGAGCGAGCAGTACTTC.

By share, this clone counts as medium-sized (0.01 to 0.1%). The V gene is TRBV4-3, the J gene TRBJ2-3; a possible D gene is TRBD1 (6 bases). V gave up 4 bases and J gave up 3 bases, with 11 bases separating them. Germline CDR1 LGHNA, CDR2 YSLEER. The CDR3 totals 14 residues. The CDR3 region has the DNA TGCGCCAGCAGCCGCACAGGGTGGACAGATACGCAGTATTTT. This translates into CASSRTGWTDTQYF.

In its sample, this clone is medium-sized. The chain is built from TRBV7-9 and TRBJ1-3; D is perhaps TRBD1 (5 bases). Looked up from germline, CDR1 is SEHNR and CDR2 is FQNEAQ (reference sequence). Trimming cost V 5 bases and J 4 bases, with 18 bases left between them. The CDR3 runs 16 residues. In DNA, the CDR3 is TGTGCCAGCAGCATGCAGGGCCTCGGGTGGGGAAACACCATATATTTT. Its protein product is CASSMQGLGWGNTIYF.

This clone was seen ten or more times. The gene calls are TRBV29-1 and TRBJ2-1; D not resolved. V dropped 0 bases and J dropped 0 bases, with 12 bases sitting between them. The germline V gene encodes CDR1 SQVTM and CDR2 ANQGSEA. The CDR3 is 16 residues long. The CDR3 loop reads CSVEDPGQSSYNEQFF. CDR3 sequence (DNA): TGCAGCGTTGAAGATCCTGGCCAGAGCTCCTACAATGAGCAGTTCTTC.

This clone has more than one count but fewer than ten. The V call is TRBV7-2, the J call TRBJ2-5; no firm D call. Trimming shortened V by 5 bases and J by 2 bases, and 12 bases separated the two germline ends. The CDR3 extends over 14 amino acids. Germline loops: CDR1 SGHTA, CDR2 FQGNSA. CDR3 coding DNA: TGTGCCAGCAGCCTAGGTTATCGTCAAGAGACCCAGTACTTC. This translates into CASSLGYRQETQYF. Combining the CDR3 with reference TRBV7-2 and TRBJ2-5 gives the whole variable domain GAGVSQSPSNKVTEKGKDVELRCDPISGHTALYWYRQSLGQGLEFLIYFQGNSAPDKSGLPSDRFSAERTGGSVSTLTIQRTQQEDSAVYLCASSLGYRQETQYFGPGTRLLVL.

In its sample, this clone was seen many times. The CDR3 sequence: CASRRTDRKAYEQYF. In nucleotides, the CDR3 is TGTGCCAGCAGGAGGACGGACAGAAAGGCGTACGAGCAGTACTTC. The gene calls are TRBV12-3 or TRBV12-4 and TRBJ2-7, with a tentative D call TRBD1 (6 bases). V was cut by 6 bases and J by 4 bases, with 19 bases left in between. This CDR3 region has 15 residues.

The sample holds many counts of this clone. The chain carries TRBV7-9 and TRBJ1-6, with a tentative D call TRBD1 (5 bases). The CDR3 is made up of 13 amino acids. V lost 0 bases, J lost 9 bases, and 6 bases lay in between. Germline V gene data show CDR1 as SEHNR and CDR2 as FQNEAQ (reference sequence). CDR3 nucleotides: TGTGCCAGCAGCTTAGCGGGGCTTTCACCCCTCCACTTT. It yields the protein CASSLAGLSPLHF. The full variable domain, its missing parts supplied by reference TRBV7-9 and TRBJ1-6, is DTGVSQNPRHKITKRGQNVTFRCDPISEHNRLYWYRQTLGQGPEFLTYFQNEAQLEKSRLLSDRFSAERPKGSFSTLEIQRTEQGDSAMYLCASSLAGLSPLHFGNGTRLTVT.

In its sample, this clone ranks as medium-sized. The rearrangement links TRBV7-9 to TRBJ2-1; weak D call: TRBD2 (6 bases). V lost 2 bases to trimming and J lost 6 bases, with 14 bases between them. There are 15 residues in the CDR3. CDR1 is SEHNR, CDR2 FQNEAQ, per germline (reference sequence). The CDR3 loop reads CASSLRRAGVNEQFF. CDR3 bases: TGTGCCAGCAGCTTACGGAGGGCCGGGGTCAATGAGCAGTTCTTC.

This clone was seen at least ten times. The chain recombines TRBV7-2 with TRBJ2-3; unclear D gene. Germline-derived CDR1 and CDR2 are SGHTA and FQGNSA. This CDR3 is built from 15 residues. Trimming cost V 0 bases and J 1 base, with 8 bases left between them. CDR3 sequence reads: CASSLAGYGTDTQYF. CDR3 nucleotide sequence: TGTGCCAGCAGCTTAGCCGGGTACGGCACAGATACGCAGTATTTT.

This clone was seen a few times. The gene calls are TRBV9 and TRBJ1-1; 9 bases match TRBD1. V shed 6 bases, J shed 4 bases, and the junction held 16 bases outside the gene matches. The CDR3 runs 17 residues. Germline-derived CDR1 and CDR2 are SGDLS and YYNGEE. CDR3 residues: CASTPLKGTGRGTEAFF. Here the CDR3 DNA reads TGTGCCAGCACCCCCCTTAAAGGGACAGGGCGGGGCACTGAAGCTTTCTTT.

There are many counts of this clone. This chain links TRBV19 with TRBJ2-2; D is perhaps TRBD1 (6 bases). Germline V lookup: CDR1 LNHDA, CDR2 SQIVND (reference sequence). The CDR3 spans 15 residues. The V end lost 5 bases, the J end lost 6 bases, and 16 bases lay between the germline ends. CDR3 sequence: CASSHSTGRAGELFF. The CDR3, as DNA: TGTGCCAGTAGTCATTCTACAGGGAGAGCCGGGGAGCTGTTTTTT.

This clone occurred many times. The chain is built from TRBV7-2 and TRBJ1-1; 7 bases fit TRBD1. The CDR3 length is 12 residues. The trim removed 5 bases at V and 4 bases at J, leaving 1 base unmatched. CDR1 is SGHTA, CDR2 FQGNSA, per germline. CDR3 region: CASSRQGTEAFF. The CDR3 DNA sequence: TGTGCCAGCAGCCGACAGGGCACTGAAGCTTTCTTT.

This clone was observed at least ten times. The chain recombines TRBV4-3 with TRBJ1-1, with D perhaps matching TRBD1 (6 bases). Trimming took 3 bases from V and 1 from J, leaving 9 bases between them. Germline V CDR1 and CDR2: LGHNA, YSLEER. This CDR3 has 14 amino acids. CDR3 sequence (DNA): TGCGCCAGCAGCCAGGTGACAGGGAACACTGAAGCTTTCTTT. This codes for CASSQVTGNTEAFF.

This clone was detected ten times or more. This rearrangement joins TRBV19 to TRBJ1-4; TRBD1 might be the D (5 bases). The CDR3 is 13 amino acids. Between the trimmed V and J ends, which lost 3 bases and 4 bases, there was a span of 6 bases. Germline-derived CDR1 and CDR2 are LNHDA and SQIVND (reference sequence). DNA for the CDR3: TGTGCCAGTAGTATGGGGCTTAATGAAAAACTGTTTTTT. Protein: CASSMGLNEKLFF. Full variable domain (missing parts from reference TRBV19 and TRBJ1-4): DGGITQSPKYLFRKEGQNVTLSCEQNLNHDAMYWYRQDPGQGLRLIYYSQIVNDFQKGDIAEGYSVSREKKESFPLTVTSAQKNPTAFYLCASSMGLNEKLFFGSGTQLSVL.

This clone was seen at least ten times. The chain recombines TRBV12-5 with TRBJ2-1, with TRBD2 identical over 14 bases. The CDR3 spans 15 residues. J was trimmed by 8 bases and V by 1 base; bases with no gene match: 1. Germline values: CDR1 LGHNT, CDR2 FRNRAP. The CDR3 DNA sequence: TGTGCTAGTGGTTTGGGACTAGCGGGGGGGGATGAGCAGTTCTTC. The encoded protein is CASGLGLAGGDEQFF.

Many counts were recorded for this clone. The chain combines TRBV7-9 with TRBJ2-3; no reliable D call. This CDR3 is 12 amino acids long. Germline V lookup: CDR1 SEHNR, CDR2 FQNEAQ (reference sequence). V dropped 4 bases and J dropped 3 bases, with 5 bases sitting between them. This CDR3 is CASSSRTDTQYF. The CDR3 nucleotides read TGTGCCAGCAGCTCGAGGACAGATACGCAGTATTTT.

This clone was seen ten or more times. J is TRBJ1-6 and V is TRBV7-2; D unclear. The germline V gene has CDR1 SGHTA and CDR2 FQGNSA. V dropped 1 base and J dropped 3 bases, with 4 bases sitting between them. The CDR3 contains 14 residues. The chain's CDR3 is CASSLDGYNSPLHF. CDR3 nucleotide sequence: TGTGCCAGCAGCTTAGACGGCTATAATTCACCCCTCCACTTT.

This clone has ten or more counts. The genes are TRBV4-1 and TRBJ2-7, with D possibly matching TRBD1 (5 bases). Trimming shortened V by 1 base and J by 4 bases, and 17 bases separated the two germline ends. The CDR3 loop spans 16 amino acids. Germline V gives CDR1 MGHRA, CDR2 YSYEKL. The DNA of the CDR3 is TGCGCCAGCAGCCAAGTGAACACAGGTATAGGTTACGAGCAGTACTTC. Translating gives CASSQVNTGIGYEQYF.

This clone is judged medium-sized. The genes are TRBV6-1 and TRBJ2-4, with D possibly TRBD1 on 6 matching bases. Trimming left V 3 bases short and J 8 bases short, with 17 bases between. CDR1 and CDR2 from the germline V gene are MNHNS and SASEGT. CDR3 size: 15 residues. The CDR3: CASSENRVARDIQYF. CDR3 bases: TGTGCCAGCAGTGAGAACAGGGTAGCCAGGGACATTCAGTACTTC.

This clone was counted at least ten times. The genes are TRBV6-2 or TRBV6-3 and TRBJ2-3; 8 nucleotides agree with TRBD2. CDR1 and CDR2 (germline): MNHEY, SVGEGT. V lost 6 bases to trimming and J lost 2 bases; unmatched junction nucleotides: 16. The CDR3 has 18 residues. This chain's CDR3 is CASSPTTTKAGDTDTQYF. The CDR3 coding sequence is TGTGCCAGCAGCCCAACTACAACCAAAGCGGGAGACACAGATACGCAGTATTTT.